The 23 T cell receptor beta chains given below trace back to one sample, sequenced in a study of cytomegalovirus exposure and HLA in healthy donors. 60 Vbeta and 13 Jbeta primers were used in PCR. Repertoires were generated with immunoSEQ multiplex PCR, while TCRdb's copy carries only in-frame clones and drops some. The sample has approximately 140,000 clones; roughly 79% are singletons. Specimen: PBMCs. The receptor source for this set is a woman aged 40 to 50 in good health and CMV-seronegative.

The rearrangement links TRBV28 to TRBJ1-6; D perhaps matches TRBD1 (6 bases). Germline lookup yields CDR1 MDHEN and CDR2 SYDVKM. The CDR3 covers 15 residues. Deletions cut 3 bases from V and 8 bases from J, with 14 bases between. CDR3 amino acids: CASSFNRVYYSPLHF. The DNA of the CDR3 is TGTGCCAGCAGTTTTAACAGGGTTTATTATTCACCCCTCCACTTT.

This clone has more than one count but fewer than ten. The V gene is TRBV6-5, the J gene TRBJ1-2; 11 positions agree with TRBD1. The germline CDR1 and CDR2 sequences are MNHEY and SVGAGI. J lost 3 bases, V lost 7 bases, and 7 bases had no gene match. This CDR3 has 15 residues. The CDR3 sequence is CASNQGGQGDYGYTF. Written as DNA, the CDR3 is TGTGCCAGCAATCAGGGGGGACAGGGGGACTATGGCTACACCTTC.

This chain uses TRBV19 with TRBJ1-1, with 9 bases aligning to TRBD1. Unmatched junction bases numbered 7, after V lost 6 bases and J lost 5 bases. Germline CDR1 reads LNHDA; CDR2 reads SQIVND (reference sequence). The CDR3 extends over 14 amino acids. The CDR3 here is CASSVTGGWTEAFF. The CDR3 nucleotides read TGTGCCAGTAGCGTGACAGGGGGTTGGACTGAAGCTTTCTTT.

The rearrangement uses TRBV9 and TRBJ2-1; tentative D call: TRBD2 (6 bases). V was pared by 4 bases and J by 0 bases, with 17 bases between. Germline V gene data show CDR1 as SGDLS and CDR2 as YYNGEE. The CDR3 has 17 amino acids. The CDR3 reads CASSPRDFTSSYNEQFF. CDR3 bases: TGTGCCAGCAGCCCTCGGGACTTCACAAGCTCCTACAATGAGCAGTTCTTC.

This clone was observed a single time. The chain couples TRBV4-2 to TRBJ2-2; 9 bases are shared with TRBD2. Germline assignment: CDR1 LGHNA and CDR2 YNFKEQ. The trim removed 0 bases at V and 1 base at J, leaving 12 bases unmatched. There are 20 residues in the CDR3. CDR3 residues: CASSQDSLMAGGKNTGELFF. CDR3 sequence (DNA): TGTGCCAGCAGCCAAGATTCGCTAATGGCGGGGGGGAAGAACACCGGGGAGCTGTTTTTT.

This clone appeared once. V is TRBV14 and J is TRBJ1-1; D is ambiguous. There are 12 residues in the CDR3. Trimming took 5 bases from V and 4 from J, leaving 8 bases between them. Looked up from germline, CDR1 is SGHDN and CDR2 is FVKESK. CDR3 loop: CASSVAATEAFF. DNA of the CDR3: TGTGCCAGCAGCGTGGCGGCCACTGAAGCTTTCTTT. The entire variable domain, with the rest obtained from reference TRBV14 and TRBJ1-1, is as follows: EAGVTQFPSHSVIEKGQTVTLRCDPISGHDNLYWYRRVMGKEIKFLLHFVKESKQDESGMPNNRFLAERTGGTYSTLKVQPAELEDSGVYFCASSVAATEAFFGQGTRLTVV.

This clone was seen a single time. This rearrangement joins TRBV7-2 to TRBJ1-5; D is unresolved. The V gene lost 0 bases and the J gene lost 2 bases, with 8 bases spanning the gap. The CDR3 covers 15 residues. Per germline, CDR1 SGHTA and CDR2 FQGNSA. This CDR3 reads CASSLATVGNQPQHF. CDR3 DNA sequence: TGTGCCAGCAGCTTAGCTACAGTTGGCAATCAGCCCCAGCATTTT.

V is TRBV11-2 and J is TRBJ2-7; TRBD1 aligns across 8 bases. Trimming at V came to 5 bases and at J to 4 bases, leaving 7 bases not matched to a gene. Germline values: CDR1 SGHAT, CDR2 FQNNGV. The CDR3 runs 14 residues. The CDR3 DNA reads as TGTGCCAGCAGCCCGGACAGGGAAATATACGAGCAGTACTTC. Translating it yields CASSPDREIYEQYF.

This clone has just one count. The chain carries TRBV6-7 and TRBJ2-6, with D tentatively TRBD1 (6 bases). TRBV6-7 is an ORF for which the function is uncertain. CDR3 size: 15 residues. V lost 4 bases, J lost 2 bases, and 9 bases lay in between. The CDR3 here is CASSSTGAGANVLTF. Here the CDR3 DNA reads TGTGCCAGCAGTTCGACAGGTGCTGGGGCCAACGTCCTGACTTTC.

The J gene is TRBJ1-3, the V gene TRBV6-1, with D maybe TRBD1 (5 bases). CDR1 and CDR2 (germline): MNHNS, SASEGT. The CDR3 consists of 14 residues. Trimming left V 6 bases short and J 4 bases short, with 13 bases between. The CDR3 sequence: CASSHPGMGNTIYF. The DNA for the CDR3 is TGTGCCAGCAGCCACCCAGGGATGGGAAACACCATATATTTT.

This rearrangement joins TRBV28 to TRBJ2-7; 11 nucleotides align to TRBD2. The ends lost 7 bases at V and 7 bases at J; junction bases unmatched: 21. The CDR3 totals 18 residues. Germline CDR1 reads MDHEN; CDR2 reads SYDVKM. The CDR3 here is CASNNGRGITSGRGEQYF. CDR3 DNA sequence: TGTGCCAGCAACAATGGACGGGGCATAACTAGCGGGAGAGGTGAGCAGTACTTC.

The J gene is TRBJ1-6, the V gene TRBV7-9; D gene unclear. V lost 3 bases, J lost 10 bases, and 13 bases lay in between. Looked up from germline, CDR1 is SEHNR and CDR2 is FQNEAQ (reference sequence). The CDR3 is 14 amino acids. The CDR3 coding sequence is TGTGCCAGCAGCTTTGGCAACGCCGGGTCACCCCTCCACTTT. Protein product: CASSFGNAGSPLHF. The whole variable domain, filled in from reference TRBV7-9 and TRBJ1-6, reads DTGVSQNPRHKITKRGQNVTFRCDPISEHNRLYWYRQTLGQGPEFLTYFQNEAQLEKSRLLSDRFSAERPKGSFSTLEIQRTEQGDSAMYLCASSFGNAGSPLHFGNGTRLTVT.

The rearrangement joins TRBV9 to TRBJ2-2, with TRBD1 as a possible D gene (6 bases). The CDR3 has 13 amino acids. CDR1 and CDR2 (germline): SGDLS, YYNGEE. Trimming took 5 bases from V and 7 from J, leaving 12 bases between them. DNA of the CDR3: TGTGCCAGCAGTTTACAGGGTCACGGGGAGCTGTTTTTT. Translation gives CASSLQGHGELFF.

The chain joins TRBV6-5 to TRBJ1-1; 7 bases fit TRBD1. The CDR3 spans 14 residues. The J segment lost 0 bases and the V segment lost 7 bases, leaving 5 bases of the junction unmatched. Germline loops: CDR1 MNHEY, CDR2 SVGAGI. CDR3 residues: CASNPQGMNTEAFF. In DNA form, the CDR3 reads TGTGCCAGCAACCCACAGGGGATGAACACTGAAGCTTTCTTT.

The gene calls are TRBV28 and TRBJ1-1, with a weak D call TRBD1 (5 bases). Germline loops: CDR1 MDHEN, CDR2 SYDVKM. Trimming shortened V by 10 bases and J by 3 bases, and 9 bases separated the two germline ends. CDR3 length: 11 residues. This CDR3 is CATTGDTEAFF. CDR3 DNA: TGTGCCACCACAGGCGACACTGAAGCTTTCTTT. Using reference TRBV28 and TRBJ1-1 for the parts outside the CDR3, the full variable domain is DVKVTQSSRYLVKRTGEKVFLECVQDMDHENMFWYRQDPGLGLRLIYFSYDVKMKEKGDIPEGYSVSREKKERFSLILESASTNQTSMYLCATTGDTEAFFGQGTRLTVV.

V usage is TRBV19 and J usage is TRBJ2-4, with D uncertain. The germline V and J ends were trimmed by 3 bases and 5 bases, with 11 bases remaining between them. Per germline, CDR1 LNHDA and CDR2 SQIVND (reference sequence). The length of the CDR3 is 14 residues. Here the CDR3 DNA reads TGTGCCAGTAGTATCGCCAGGCATGAAAACATTCAGTACTTC. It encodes CASSIARHENIQYF.

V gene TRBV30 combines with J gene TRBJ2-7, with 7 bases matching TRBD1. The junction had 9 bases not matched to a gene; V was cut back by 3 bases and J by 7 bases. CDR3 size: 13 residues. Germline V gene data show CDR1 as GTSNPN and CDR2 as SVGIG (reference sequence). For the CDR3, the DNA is TGTGCCTGGAGCGCCACAGGGGAAGGGGAGCAGTACTTC. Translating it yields CAWSATGEGEQYF.

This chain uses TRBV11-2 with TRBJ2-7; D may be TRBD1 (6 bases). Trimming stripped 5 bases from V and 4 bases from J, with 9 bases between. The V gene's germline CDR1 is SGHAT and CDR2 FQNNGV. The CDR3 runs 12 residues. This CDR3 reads CASSPGAYEQYF. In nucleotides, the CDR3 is TGTGCCAGCAGCCCAGGGGCGTACGAGCAGTACTTC.

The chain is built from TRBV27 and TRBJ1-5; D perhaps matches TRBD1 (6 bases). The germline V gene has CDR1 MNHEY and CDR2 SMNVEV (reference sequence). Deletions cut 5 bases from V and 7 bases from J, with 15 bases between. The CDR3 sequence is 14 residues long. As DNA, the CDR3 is TGTGCCAGCAGTCCTGGGGGGGCTGGGCAGCCCCAGCATTTT. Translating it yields CASSPGGAGQPQHF.

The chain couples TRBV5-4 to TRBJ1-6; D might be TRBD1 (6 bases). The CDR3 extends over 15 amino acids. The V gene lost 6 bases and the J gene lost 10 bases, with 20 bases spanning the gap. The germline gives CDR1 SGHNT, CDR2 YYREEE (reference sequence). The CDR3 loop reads CASTPGGAVESPLHF. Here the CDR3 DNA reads TGTGCCAGCACCCCGGGGGGGGCGGTGGAATCACCCCTCCACTTT.

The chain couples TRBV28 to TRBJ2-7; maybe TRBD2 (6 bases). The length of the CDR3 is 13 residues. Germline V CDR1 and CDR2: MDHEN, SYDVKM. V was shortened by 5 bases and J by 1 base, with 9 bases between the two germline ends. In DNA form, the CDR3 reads TGTGCCAGCAGTCCCGGGAGATCCTACGAGCAGTACTTC. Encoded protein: CASSPGRSYEQYF. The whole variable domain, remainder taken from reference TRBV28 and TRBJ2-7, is DVKVTQSSRYLVKRTGEKVFLECVQDMDHENMFWYRQDPGLGLRLIYFSYDVKMKEKGDIPEGYSVSREKKERFSLILESASTNQTSMYLCASSPGRSYEQYFGPGTRLTVT.

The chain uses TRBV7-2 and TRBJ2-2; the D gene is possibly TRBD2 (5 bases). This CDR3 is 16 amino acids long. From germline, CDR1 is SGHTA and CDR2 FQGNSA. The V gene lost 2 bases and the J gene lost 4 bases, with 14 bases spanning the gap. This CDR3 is CASSLFGRSVTGELFF. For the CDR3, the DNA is TGTGCCAGCAGCTTATTTGGGAGATCTGTCACCGGGGAGCTGTTTTTT.

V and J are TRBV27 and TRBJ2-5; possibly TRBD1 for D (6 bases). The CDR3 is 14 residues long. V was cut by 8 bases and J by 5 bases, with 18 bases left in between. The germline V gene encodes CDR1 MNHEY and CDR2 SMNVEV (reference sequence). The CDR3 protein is CASAEPGQSETQYF. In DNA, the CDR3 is TGTGCCAGCGCCGAACCCGGACAGTCGGAGACCCAGTACTTC.